The 11 T cell receptor beta chains listed next were all sequenced from one sample in a study of T cells in localized non-small cell lung cancer. The assay was immunoSEQ multiplex PCR, and TCRdb's table has in-frame clones only and misses some. The sample records some 10,000 clones, roughly 81% being singletons. The material was peripheral blood, obtained before any cancer treatment. The receptors were gathered from a male donor at least 60 years old with stage III lung adenocarcinoma.

The chain is built from TRBV5-1 and TRBJ1-5; D is uncertain. Germline values: CDR1 SGHRS, CDR2 YFSETQ. V was shortened by 4 bases and J by 3 bases, with 8 bases between the two germline ends. This CDR3 has 13 residues. The CDR3: CASSRGSNQPQHF. As DNA, the CDR3 is TGCGCCAGCAGCCGGGGTTCCAATCAGCCCCAGCATTTT.

This chain links TRBV7-3 with TRBJ2-3; 10 bases are shared with TRBD2. Germline trimming cut 1 base from V and 5 bases from J; bases unmatched to any gene: 9. Germline CDR1 reads SGHTA; CDR2 reads FQGTGA. This CDR3 contains 17 residues. In DNA form, the CDR3 reads TGTGCCAGCAGCTTAATGCCTAGCGGGAGCGTAGGAGATACGCAGTATTTT. Translated, it gives CASSLMPSGSVGDTQYF.

The chain has TRBV6-1 and TRBJ1-2; D may be TRBD1 (5 bases). Germline V gene data show CDR1 as MNHNS and CDR2 as SASEGT. There are 15 residues in the CDR3. The V gene lost 1 base and the J gene lost 0 bases, with 9 bases spanning the gap. The CDR3 spells CASSEDRDANYGYTF. The CDR3 DNA reads as TGTGCCAGCAGTGAAGATCGGGACGCTAACTATGGCTACACCTTC.

The chain links TRBV7-3 to TRBJ1-4, with unresolved D. The CDR3 contains 15 residues. V was clipped by 1 base and J by 0 bases, with 6 bases between them. The germline gives CDR1 SGHTA, CDR2 FQGTGA. CDR3 sequence: CASSLKGATNEKLFF. The CDR3 region has the DNA TGTGCCAGCAGCTTAAAGGGAGCAACTAATGAAAAACTGTTTTTT.

The CDR3 sequence: CASSRGGVTDTQYF. CDR3 sequence (DNA): TGTGCCAGCAGCCGAGGAGGGGTCACAGATACGCAGTATTTT. This sequence joins TRBV7-3 and TRBJ2-3; tentatively, D is TRBD2 (6 bases). Trimming pared 5 bases from V and 2 bases from J, leaving 11 bases between. Germline CDR1 and CDR2: SGHTA and FQGTGA. The CDR3 loop spans 14 amino acids.

Turning to this clone: Mismatch with germline at one junction end may stem from a read error. The chain employs TRBV7-7 and TRBJ2-2; D is ambiguous. Germline V gives CDR1 SSHAT, CDR2 FNYEAQ (reference sequence). This CDR3 has 14 residues. The CDR3 nucleotides read TGTGCTAGCAGTTTCAACTTGAACACCGGGGAGCTGTTTTTT. Encoded protein: CASSFNLNTGELFF.

This clone has just a few counts. This chain links TRBV5-1 with TRBJ2-1; unclear D gene. V was pared by 0 bases and J by 0 bases, with 10 bases between. From germline, CDR1 is SGHRS and CDR2 YFSETQ. This CDR3 has 16 residues. The CDR3 here is CASSLVAPSSYNEQFF. As DNA, the CDR3 is TGCGCCAGCAGCTTGGTGGCCCCAAGCTCCTACAATGAGCAGTTCTTC.

The rearrangement joins TRBV5-1 to TRBJ2-2, with D tentatively TRBD1 (8 bases). The germline V and J ends were trimmed by 4 bases and 5 bases, with 15 bases remaining between them. The CDR3 has 15 residues. In germline, CDR1 is SGHRS, CDR2 YFSETQ. The CDR3 spells CASSRTGRGTGELFF. The DNA of the CDR3 is TGCGCCAGCAGCCGGACAGGGAGGGGGACCGGGGAGCTGTTTTTT.

The V gene is TRBV5-6, the J gene TRBJ1-3; D remains unclear. The length of the CDR3 is 17 residues. CDR1 SGHDT and CDR2 YYEEEE come from the germline V gene. Trimming took 0 bases from V and 0 from J, leaving 13 bases between them. Here the CDR3 reads CASSLADLSRSGNTIYF. The CDR3 DNA is TGTGCCAGCAGCTTGGCCGACCTCTCACGCTCTGGAAACACCATATATTTT.

The V call is TRBV9, the J call TRBJ1-1; maybe TRBD1 (5 bases). V lost 4 bases and J 10 bases, leaving 14 bases between the germline ends. The CDR3 is 12 amino acids. CDR1 and CDR2 (germline): SGDLS, YYNGEE. CDR3 sequence: CASSRGTGSAFF. CDR3 bases: TGTGCCAGCAGCCGGGGGACGGGATCAGCTTTCTTT.

This chain connects TRBV18 to TRBJ2-5; D is possibly TRBD2 (5 bases). CDR1 is KGHSH and CDR2 is LQKENI in the germline V gene. The CDR3 extends over 15 amino acids. The ends were cut back, 0 bases at V and 9 bases at J, with 17 bases in the middle. This CDR3 reads CASSPPEDGTRAQYF. DNA of the CDR3: TGTGCCAGCTCACCACCGGAGGACGGAACTAGGGCCCAGTACTTC.